The 18 T cell receptor beta chains below all came from one sample that was sequenced in a study of cytomegalovirus exposure and HLA in healthy donors (dated by TCRdb to between 2016 and 2019). The receptor library was made with the immunoSEQ multiplex PCR assay. For the multiplex PCR, a mixture combining 60 forward primers for TCR Vbeta segments and 13 reverse primers for TCR Jbeta segments was used. Here the immuneACCESS table is served through TCRdb, limited to in-frame sequences with V and J called. Missing clones are a known gap in these copies; in checked studies unresolved V genes cover under half, and the rest lacks a known reason. This sample comprises about 180,000 clones, around 80% of them detected only once. The ten largest clones take up approximately 0.69% of the sample. The sequencing sample was made of PBMCs. These receptors were taken from a woman in her thirties or forties in good health and CMV-seronegative.

This sequence joins TRBV19 and TRBJ1-2, with D uncertain. The germline V gene has CDR1 LNHDA and CDR2 SQIVND (reference sequence). V gave up 3 bases and J gave up 7 bases, with 21 bases separating them. This CDR3 region has 16 residues. CDR3 nucleotides: TGTGCCAGTAGTATTTCCCCAGGATCCAACCCCAGTGGCTACACCTTC. This gives the protein CASSISPGSNPSGYTF.

The chain recombines TRBV15 with TRBJ2-5; D is uncertain. Trimming took off 1 base at V and 5 bases at J, with 5 bases between the two ends. The CDR3 sequence is 12 residues long. Germline CDR1 is LNHNV and CDR2 is YYDKDF (reference sequence). In DNA form, the CDR3 reads TGTGCCACCAGCAGAGCACGGGAGACCCAGTACTTC. Its protein is CATSRARETQYF.

The rearrangement links TRBV27 to TRBJ2-2; the match to TRBD2 covers 11 bases. With 0 bases clipped from V and 1 base from J, the junction kept 16 bases outside the gene matches. The CDR3 loop spans 22 amino acids. From germline, CDR1 is MNHEY and CDR2 SMNVEV (reference sequence). The DNA of the CDR3 is TGTGCCAGCAGTTTATCGCTCCCGTGGGGTCCTGGACTAGCGGGGAACACCGGGGAGCTGTTTTTT. This codes for CASSLSLPWGPGLAGNTGELFF.

V and J are TRBV6-6 and TRBJ1-5; 8 bases are a match to TRBD1. Germline V CDR1 and CDR2: MNHNY, SVGAGI (reference sequence). Trimming removed 5 bases from V and 3 bases from J; junction bases left unmatched: 6. The CDR3 is made up of 15 amino acids. CDR3 sequence reads: CASSPGTGYNQPQHF. The CDR3 bases are TGTGCCAGCAGTCCTGGGACAGGCTACAATCAGCCCCAGCATTTT.

The rearrangement uses TRBV7-9 and TRBJ1-1; D might be TRBD1 (5 bases). Trimming pared 3 bases from V and 1 base from J, leaving 12 bases between. Germline lookup yields CDR1 SEHNR and CDR2 FQNEAQ (reference sequence). CDR3 length: 15 amino acids. The CDR3 DNA follows: TGTGCCAGCAGCTTTTGGGGGGGGACGAACACTGAAGCTTTCTTT. It translates to CASSFWGGTNTEAFF.

The gene calls are TRBV6-1 and TRBJ2-1; TRBD2 matches at 9 bases. CDR1 is MNHNS, CDR2 SASEGT, per germline. J gave up 1 base and V 4 bases, and 17 bases lay outside the gene matches. This CDR3 is 20 amino acids long. CDR3 DNA: TGTGCCAGCAGTGGGGCTCGGGGGGTAGGGCTAGCGGGATCCTACAATGAGCAGTTCTTC. Translation gives CASSGARGVGLAGSYNEQFF.

V usage is TRBV28 and J usage is TRBJ1-1, with D possibly being TRBD1 (6 bases). Per germline, CDR1 MDHEN and CDR2 SYDVKM. This CDR3 spans 15 amino acids. With 3 bases removed from V and 1 base from J, the gap between germline ends came to 12 bases. The CDR3 nucleotides read TGTGCCAGCAGTTTGTCCGGCAGGGGGAACACTGAAGCTTTCTTT. Translated, it gives CASSLSGRGNTEAFF.

V usage is TRBV5-1 and J usage is TRBJ2-2, with TRBD1 identical over 7 bases. Germline-derived CDR1 and CDR2 are SGHRS and YFSETQ. The CDR3 extends over 15 amino acids. The trim removed 3 bases at V and 5 bases at J, leaving 7 bases unmatched. The CDR3 here is CASSWPDRSTGELFF. The CDR3 coding sequence is TGCGCCAGCAGCTGGCCGGACAGGTCGACCGGGGAGCTGTTTTTT. The complete variable domain, with remaining parts taken from reference TRBV5-1 and TRBJ2-2, reads KAGVTQTPRYLIKTRGQQVTLSCSPISGHRSVSWYQQTPGQGLQFLFEYFSETQRNKGNFPGRFSGRQFSNSRSEMNVSTLELGDSALYLCASSWPDRSTGELFFGEGSRLTVL.

The chain combines TRBV5-6 with TRBJ2-5; TRBD2 aligns across 7 bases. V was clipped by 4 bases and J by 1 base; unmatched bases: 4. This CDR3 has 14 amino acids. Germline V gives CDR1 SGHDT, CDR2 YYEEEE. This CDR3 is CASSNGLGQETQYF. The CDR3 DNA follows: TGTGCCAGCAGCAACGGACTAGGCCAAGAGACCCAGTACTTC. The complete variable domain, with remaining parts taken from reference TRBV5-6 and TRBJ2-5, reads DAGVTQSPTHLIKTRGQQVTLRCSPKSGHDTVSWYQQALGQGPQFIFQYYEEEERQRGNFPDRFSGHQFPNYSSELNVNALLLGDSALYLCASSNGLGQETQYFGPGTRLLVL.

J is TRBJ2-2 and V is TRBV6-5; D perhaps matches TRBD2 (6 bases). The CDR3 is 14 amino acids. Germline V gives CDR1 MNHEY, CDR2 SVGAGI. V was pared by 9 bases and J by 3 bases, with 14 bases between. Written as DNA, the CDR3 is TGTGCCAGTAGGTGGAGGGCCGACACCGGGGAGCTGTTTTTT. Its translation: CASRWRADTGELFF.

The chain couples TRBV6-5 to TRBJ1-5; 8 nucleotides align to TRBD1. Trimming at V came to 5 bases and at J to 1 base, leaving 4 bases not matched to a gene. The CDR3 runs 15 residues. Germline V gene lookup returns CDR1 MNHEY and CDR2 SVGAGI. As DNA, the CDR3 is TGTGCCAGCAGTCGGACAGGGCGAAGCAATCAGCCCCAGCATTTT. This sequence encodes CASSRTGRSNQPQHF.

This chain joins TRBV7-9 and TRBJ2-7; 8 positions match TRBD1. The CDR3 loop spans 15 amino acids. From germline, CDR1 is SEHNR and CDR2 FQNEAQ (reference sequence). J was trimmed by 0 bases and V by 5 bases; bases with no gene match: 6. The CDR3 nucleotides read TGTGCCAGCAGCCGCGGACAGGGTAACTCCTACGAGCAGTACTTC. Its translation: CASSRGQGNSYEQYF.

This chain links TRBV9 with TRBJ2-5; 12 bases line up with TRBD2. This CDR3 comprises 17 residues. Germline V gives CDR1 SGDLS, CDR2 YYNGEE. V lost 0 bases to trimming and J lost 3 bases; unmatched junction nucleotides: 6. CDR3 loop: CASSVDLAGGRKETQYF. CDR3 in DNA: TGTGCCAGCAGCGTAGACCTAGCGGGGGGGCGGAAAGAGACCCAGTACTTC. Full variable domain (remainder filled in from reference TRBV9 and TRBJ2-5): DSGVTQTPKHLITATGQRVTLRCSPRSGDLSVYWYQQSLDQGLQFLIQYYNGEERAKGNILERFSAQQFPDLHSELNLSSLELGDSALYFCASSVDLAGGRKETQYFGPGTRLLVL.

This clone was seen more than once but under ten times. This chain connects TRBV6-1 to TRBJ1-5; TRBD1 might be the D (6 bases). V lost 7 bases and J 7 bases, leaving 17 bases between the germline ends. Germline values: CDR1 MNHNS, CDR2 SASEGT. The CDR3 is 14 residues long. CDR3: CASISEGGAQPQHF. The CDR3, as DNA: TGTGCCAGCATCTCCGAAGGGGGGGCCCAGCCCCAGCATTTT.

The chain uses TRBV5-1 and TRBJ1-1; 9 nucleotides match TRBD1. The length of the CDR3 is 15 residues. Trimming at V came to 3 bases and at J to 7 bases, leaving 10 bases not matched to a gene. Germline V gene lookup returns CDR1 SGHRS and CDR2 YFSETQ. In DNA form, the CDR3 reads TGCGCCAGCAGCTCGGACGGGACAGGGCTTAATGAAGCTTTCTTT. Translating it yields CASSSDGTGLNEAFF.

The J gene is TRBJ2-1, the V gene TRBV4-3; 8 bases map to TRBD1. This CDR3 comprises 13 residues. Germline V gene lookup returns CDR1 LGHNA and CDR2 YSLEER. With 1 base clipped from V and 9 bases from J, the junction kept 2 bases outside the gene matches. CDR3 coding DNA: TGCGCCAGCAGCCAAGCCACAGGGGGTGAGCAGTTCTTC. Translation gives CASSQATGGEQFF.

The chain is built from TRBV7-8 and TRBJ1-1; D perhaps matches TRBD1 (6 bases). V was cut by 5 bases and J by 6 bases, with 16 bases left in between. CDR1 and CDR2 (germline): SGHVS, FQNEAQ. The CDR3 extends over 14 amino acids. The CDR3 is CASSQGFSQAEAFF. Written as DNA, the CDR3 is TGTGCCAGCAGCCAGGGGTTCTCGCAGGCTGAAGCTTTCTTT.

This chain connects TRBV7-9 to TRBJ1-4; D might be TRBD1 (5 bases). Germline CDR1 SEHNR, CDR2 FQNEAQ (reference sequence). This CDR3 region has 13 residues. V lost 5 bases to trimming and J lost 13 bases, with 17 bases between them. CDR3 in amino acids: CASSPVVGRGLFF. The CDR3 nucleotides read TGTGCCAGCAGCCCAGTTGTGGGGCGCGGACTGTTTTTT. Drawing the rest from reference TRBV7-9 and TRBJ1-4, the complete variable domain is DTGVSQNPRHKITKRGQNVTFRCDPISEHNRLYWYRQTLGQGPEFLTYFQNEAQLEKSRLLSDRFSAERPKGSFSTLEIQRTEQGDSAMYLCASSPVVGRGLFFGSGTQLSVL.